These 23 T cell receptor beta chains were all obtained from the same sample, sequenced in a study of T cells in Graves' hyperthyroidism and ophthalmopathy. RNA transcripts gave rise to amplified TCR beta CDR3 regions. First-round RT-PCR targeting the TCR CDR3 was performed with the HTBI primer set. Each CDR3 protein is one row after TCRdb ran MiXCR on the multiplex PCR reads. Of some 620,000 distinct CDR3 sequences listed, around 16% are singletons. Sequenced sample: blood. Receptors originate from a woman aged 25 to 39 with Graves' hyperthyroidism.

The rearrangement uses TRBV11-3 and TRBJ2-5; TRBD2 aligns across 11 bases. The CDR3 consists of 15 residues. Trimming at V came to 5 bases and at J to 5 bases, leaving 7 bases not matched to a gene. Germline lookup yields CDR1 SGHNT and CDR2 YENEEA. The CDR3 reads CASSAGTSGSETQYF. In nucleotides, the CDR3 is TGTGCCAGCAGCGCCGGGACTAGCGGATCCGAGACCCAGTACTTC.

The V and J genes are TRBV4-1 and TRBJ2-1; D is ambiguous. The V and J ends lost 8 bases and 6 bases respectively, with 23 bases between them. The CDR3 sequence is 16 residues long. Germline values: CDR1 MGHRA, CDR2 YSYEKL. CDR3 region: CASGPRAFTRPNEQFF. CDR3 DNA: TGCGCCAGCGGTCCTCGGGCCTTCACACGACCCAATGAGCAGTTCTTC.

In this sample, this clonotype turned up many times. The chain uses TRBV20-1 and TRBJ2-1; no firm D call. The germline V gene encodes CDR1 DFQATT and CDR2 SNEGSKA (reference sequence). The CDR3 runs 14 residues. Trimming cost V 1 base and J 5 bases, with 12 bases left between them. CDR3 in amino acids: CSARAGGTNNEQFF. CDR3 DNA sequence: TGCAGTGCTAGAGCCGGCGGAACTAACAATGAGCAGTTCTTC.

The V call is TRBV2, the J call TRBJ2-7, with D possibly TRBD2 on 6 matching bases. The CDR3 loop spans 15 amino acids. Germline CDR1 reads SNHLY; CDR2 reads FYNNEI. Trimming removed 6 bases from V and 0 bases from J, with 15 bases in between. The CDR3 sequence: CASRDYGAASYEQYF. The CDR3 DNA reads TGTGCCAGCAGGGACTACGGGGCGGCCTCCTACGAGCAGTACTTC.

In its sample, this clonotype was seen a few times. This chain links TRBV10-3 with TRBJ2-3; the D call may be TRBD1 or TRBD2 (5 bases each). V lost 9 bases and J 0 bases, leaving 28 bases between the germline ends. This CDR3 contains 19 residues. Germline CDR1 ENHRY, CDR2 SYGVKD. The CDR3 protein is CAMSPGARSPSASTDTQYF. CDR3 DNA: TGTGCCATGTCTCCCGGGGCCAGATCGCCCAGTGCTAGCACAGATACGCAGTATTTT.

This clonotype was observed at least ten times. The chain carries TRBV5-1 and TRBJ2-1; D unclear. The V gene's germline CDR1 is SGHRS and CDR2 YFSETQ. The CDR3 consists of 15 residues. V was cut by 0 bases and J by 6 bases, with 13 bases left in between. The CDR3 region is CASSLVVRDFNEQFF. The CDR3 DNA reads TGCGCCAGCAGCTTGGTGGTTCGCGACTTCAATGAGCAGTTCTTC.

This clonotype was observed many times. The chain joins TRBV20-1 to TRBJ2-7; D perhaps matches TRBD2 (7 bases). The CDR3 length is 16 residues. Trimming pared 1 base from V and 2 bases from J, leaving 18 bases between. Looked up from germline, CDR1 is DFQATT and CDR2 is SNEGSKA (reference sequence). CDR3 sequence (DNA): TGCAGTGCTAGAGCCGGCGGGGGCGCAGTTGCCTACGAGCAGTACTTC. Encoded protein: CSARAGGGAVAYEQYF.

The gene calls are TRBV6-1 and TRBJ2-7, with D uncertain. The germline V and J ends were trimmed by 6 bases and 2 bases, with 8 bases remaining between them. The CDR3 length is 12 residues. CDR1 is MNHNS, CDR2 SASEGT, per germline. The CDR3 here is CASSERTYEQYF. The CDR3 nucleotides read TGTGCCAGCAGCGAACGTACCTACGAGCAGTACTTC.

This clonotype was recorded at least ten times. The genes are TRBV12-3 or TRBV12-4 and TRBJ1-2, with unresolved D. V lost 5 bases to trimming and J lost 8 bases, with 18 bases between them. This CDR3 has 14 amino acids. CDR3 region: CASSPKTTGFGYTF. The CDR3 DNA sequence: TGTGCCAGCAGTCCAAAGACGACCGGTTTCGGCTACACCTTC.

This clonotype was seen more than once but under ten times. The chain employs TRBV19 and TRBJ2-1; possibly TRBD2 for D (6 bases). V was clipped by 3 bases and J by 6 bases, with 12 bases between them. This CDR3 contains 14 residues. Germline CDR1 is LNHDA and CDR2 is SQIVND (reference sequence). The DNA for the CDR3 is TGTGCCAGTAGTATGACTAGGGAGTCCAATGAGCAGTTCTTC. Translation gives CASSMTRESNEQFF. The full variable domain, completed using reference TRBV19 and TRBJ2-1, is DGGITQSPKYLFRKEGQNVTLSCEQNLNHDAMYWYRQDPGQGLRLIYYSQIVNDFQKGDIAEGYSVSREKKESFPLTVTSAQKNPTAFYLCASSMTRESNEQFFGPGTRLTVL.

This clonotype was picked up a small number of times. This chain joins TRBV5-5 and TRBJ2-1; D is uncertain. V was shortened by 1 base and J by 4 bases, with 12 bases between the two germline ends. CDR3 length: 15 residues. Germline CDR1 is SGHKS and CDR2 is YYEKEE (reference sequence). In DNA, the CDR3 is TGTGCCAGCAGCTTGACGTCCAAGCCTTACAATGAGCAGTTCTTC. Translating gives CASSLTSKPYNEQFF.

This clonotype was detected many times. The chain couples TRBV6-2 or TRBV6-3 to TRBJ2-1, with D perhaps TRBD1 (5 bases). V shed 2 bases and J shed 2 bases, with 10 bases lying between them. CDR1 is MNHEY, CDR2 SVGEGT, per germline. The CDR3 consists of 15 residues. CDR3 DNA sequence: TGTGCCAGCAGTTACCCCAGGGTCACCTACAATGAGCAGTTCTTC. Translated: CASSYPRVTYNEQFF.

The V call is TRBV7-9, the J call TRBJ2-7; TRBD2 agrees at 9 bases. From germline, CDR1 is SEHNR and CDR2 FQNEAQ (reference sequence). The CDR3 covers 13 residues. Unmatched junction bases numbered 8, after V lost 10 bases and J lost 4 bases. The CDR3 DNA sequence: TGTGCCACGCGGGAGGGCCAGGGTTACGAGCAGTACTTC. It is translated as CATREGQGYEQYF.

This clonotype occurred a few times. The chain uses TRBV5-5 and TRBJ2-1; TRBD2 agrees at 10 bases. CDR3 length: 16 amino acids. V shed 4 bases and J 4 bases; nucleotides not matched to a gene: 8. Germline CDR1 SGHKS, CDR2 YYEKEE (reference sequence). This CDR3 is CASSLEGTSAYNEQFF. DNA for the CDR3: TGTGCCAGCAGCCTGGAGGGGACTAGCGCGTACAATGAGCAGTTCTTC.

V usage is TRBV5-1 and J usage is TRBJ2-1; 8 bases fit TRBD2. The J segment lost 10 bases and the V segment lost 2 bases, leaving 8 bases of the junction unmatched. CDR3 length: 14 amino acids. Germline CDR1 SGHRS, CDR2 YFSETQ. CDR3 sequence (DNA): TGCGCCAGCAGCTTTCGAGCGGGAGAACAGGAGCAGTTCTTC. Translated, it gives CASSFRAGEQEQFF.

This clonotype was counted many times. The CDR3 region has the DNA TGTGCCAGCAGGAGAGCGGGAGGGCGTACCGGGGAGCTGTTTTTT. Translation: CASRRAGGRTGELFF. This chain uses TRBV11-2 with TRBJ2-2; TRBD2 agrees at 10 bases. V shed 6 bases and J 5 bases; nucleotides not matched to a gene: 6. This CDR3 spans 15 amino acids. The germline gives CDR1 SGHAT, CDR2 FQNNGV.

This clonotype was observed at least ten times. The chain couples TRBV7-2 to TRBJ1-1; D not certain. This CDR3 contains 13 residues. Deletions cut 8 bases from V and 2 bases from J, with 12 bases between. Germline V gene data show CDR1 as SGHTA and CDR2 as FQGNSA. This chain's CDR3 is CASSPYLNTEAFF. CDR3 in DNA: TGTGCCAGCTCACCATATCTCAACACTGAAGCTTTCTTT. The variable domain in full, completed from reference TRBV7-2 and TRBJ1-1, reads GAGVSQSPSNKVTEKGKDVELRCDPISGHTALYWYRQSLGQGLEFLIYFQGNSAPDKSGLPSDRFSAERTGGSVSTLTIQRTQQEDSAVYLCASSPYLNTEAFFGQGTRLTVV.

This clonotype was found many times. The chain couples TRBV18 to TRBJ2-5; D call uncertain. V lost 3 bases to trimming and J lost 3 bases, with 5 bases between them. Germline CDR1 reads KGHSH; CDR2 reads LQKENI. The CDR3 has 12 residues. CDR3 residues: CASSPEEETQYF. As DNA, the CDR3 is TGTGCCAGCTCACCCGAGGAAGAGACCCAGTACTTC.

This clonotype was seen repeatedly, ten times or more. The rearrangement links TRBV7-2 to TRBJ1-1; perhaps TRBD1 as D (5 bases). The CDR3 has 14 amino acids. Germline V gene lookup returns CDR1 SGHTA and CDR2 FQGNSA. V dropped 1 base and J dropped 7 bases, with 13 bases sitting between them. In nucleotides, the CDR3 is TGTGCCAGCAGCTTAGAAGGGGTTGTTGGTGAAGCTTTCTTT. It translates to CASSLEGVVGEAFF.

The rearrangement links TRBV24-1 to TRBJ2-1; 11 positions match TRBD1. J was trimmed by 3 bases and V by 3 bases; bases with no gene match: 3. Germline values: CDR1 KGHDR, CDR2 SFDVKD. This CDR3 is built from 16 residues. This chain's CDR3 is CATSDPGTGGYNEQFF. CDR3 DNA: TGTGCCACCAGTGATCCCGGGACAGGGGGCTACAATGAGCAGTTCTTC.

This clonotype was detected many times. This sequence joins TRBV7-2 and TRBJ2-3, with D unclear. Trimming took off 0 bases at V and 6 bases at J, with 7 bases between the two ends. The CDR3 has 13 amino acids. The germline gives CDR1 SGHTA, CDR2 FQGNSA. The CDR3 here is CASSLATRDTQYF. CDR3 sequence (DNA): TGTGCCAGCAGCTTAGCAACGCGTGATACGCAGTATTTT.

The chain has TRBV12-3 or TRBV12-4 and TRBJ2-7, with 7 positions matching TRBD1. The CDR3 totals 15 residues. The junction had 6 bases not matched to a gene; V was cut back by 4 bases and J by 0 bases. The CDR3 loop is CASSSRDRFSYEQYF. Written as DNA, the CDR3 is TGTGCCAGCAGTTCCCGGGACAGATTCTCCTACGAGCAGTACTTC.

The chain employs TRBV27 and TRBJ2-3; D is uncertain. The CDR3 is 13 amino acids. Trimming left V 3 bases short and J 3 bases short, with 7 bases between. Per the germline V gene, CDR1 is MNHEY and CDR2 is SMNVEV (reference sequence). CDR3 sequence reads: CASSFIRTDTQYF. The CDR3 DNA is TGTGCCAGCAGTTTCATTAGAACAGATACGCAGTATTTT.